This T cell receptor (beta chain) stems from a study of blood T cell repertoires in COVID-19 (dated by TCRdb to about 2020). For the study in its entirety: Collaborator samples came from the United States, Italy and Spain and covered acute and convalescent phases of COVID-19. Where available, HLA class I and class II types were taken from metadata supplied by the sample provider and were not determined by assay-based typing. The repertoires were released in a freely available public database intended as a resource for research on the immune response to SARS-CoV-2. A de-identified subject ID, COVID-19 status, age in years and sex were almost always included in the sample metadata. The samples were drawn from two sources: the first 160 participants of the ongoing ImmuneRACE study, and 950 to 1,500 subjects contributed by 6 global collaborators. Subjects who had been exposed to COVID-19, were actively infected with it, or had recovered from it provided the deeply sampled blood TCRbeta repertoires that made up the dataset. The material from the prospective study consisted of cDNA or gDNA derived from T cells, B-cell-depleted T cells, or PBMCs.

Whole blood was collected in K2EDTA tubes by collaborating institutions according to the institutions' own protocols. For TCRbeta analysis, collaborator samples were shipped as frozen whole blood, as isolated PBMCs, or as DNA extracted from either sample type. TCRbeta CDR3 regions were amplified from genomic DNA by means of the immunoSEQ Assay, a bias-controlled multiplex PCR. Per the source publication's procedure: The number of nucleated cells in each sample was estimated from the amplification of reference gene primers within the assay. To quantify the absolute abundance of each unique TCRbeta CDR3 rearrangement, sequence reads were collapsed and filtered. Productive Simpson clonality was computed per sample as the square root of Simpson's diversity index over productive rearrangements. The table comes from immuneACCESS by way of TCRdb, which keeps in-frame sequences with V and J called. Part of the clones is missing from these tables; in studies checked, under half for an unresolved V gene and the rest for unknown reasons. The D gene and trimming were derived from the DNA, and the V and J assignments and clone size from that table. The sample profile shows under 250,000 clones; roughly four fifths of them were found once. Of the sample, around 2.5% is held by the ten largest clones.

Concerning this clone itself: There is no known antigen for this receptor. Qualities for individual bases were not recorded, and no much larger clone is one base off.

General conclusions and limits of the study: The quantity of clinical and demographic metadata differed by source and by participant and was supplied without curation.

Based on the germline V gene, the CDR1 and CDR2 sequences are SGHTA and FQGNSA. V loses 8 bases of germline sequence and J loses 0 bases, and the interval between the two ends is 18 bases. The CDR3 goes from the cysteine to the phenylalanine over 16 residues. Here the CDR3 DNA is all that survives: 48 bases in frame from base 1. Specimen: peripheral blood. The rearrangement combines TRBV7-2 with TRBJ2-3; a weak D assignment points to TRBD2 (5 bases agree). The clonotype originates from a woman in her thirties or forties with active or convalescent COVID-19. The DNA sequence is given as TGTGCCAGCGACGGAGGTTCGGGTGCTAGCACAGATACGCAGTATTTT. This encodes CASDGGSGASTDTQYF.